Listed below are T cell receptor beta chains from one sample, sequenced in a study of CD8 T cells in Susac syndrome. In TCRdb, the immunoSEQ multiplex PCR reads were re-called with MiXCR into one record per CDR3 protein. This sample carries about 190,000 distinct CDR3 sequences, approximately 95% of them seen once, and the ten largest clones take 0.16%. The specimen sequenced was CD8+ T cells from PBMCs. The receptor set was obtained from a human donor with Susac syndrome. Both conserved end residues are part of each CDR3. A D gene is named only where the DNA matches it firmly. Where a row states a size, it is once, few, many or the class of an expanded clone; other rows omit it.

size,D,V,J,DNA,CDR3
NA,TRBD2,TRBV7-2,TRBJ2-5,TGTGCCAGCAGCCGGACTAGCGGGGGGGTCCAAGAGACCCAGTACTTC,CASSRTSGGVQETQYF
NA,NA,TRBV2,TRBJ1-2,TGTGCCAGCACCGCCGGGAACTATGGCTACACCTTC,CASTAGNYGYTF
few,NA,TRBV3-1,TRBJ1-1,TGTGCCAGCAGCCAAGATGGGGGGAGGACTGAAGCTTTCTTT,CASSQDGGRTEAFF
NA,NA,TRBV6-1,TRBJ2-2,TGTGCCAGCACCGAGTCGAGGGGAACGGGTACCGGGGAGCTGTTTTTT,CASTESRGTGTGELFF
NA,TRBD1,TRBV2,TRBJ1-2,TGTGCCAGCAGTACTGGGACAGTCTATGGCTACACCTTC,CASSTGTVYGYTF
NA,NA,TRBV29-1,TRBJ1-1,TGCAGCGTTGAAATGGAGGAGGTATTGAACACTGAAGCTTTCTTT,CSVEMEEVLNTEAFF
NA,TRBD1,TRBV25-1,TRBJ1-2,TGTGCCAGCAGTGAATGGGGACAGGATATGGATGGCTACACCTTC,CASSEWGQDMDGYTF
NA,TRBD1,TRBV4-1,TRBJ1-4,TGCGCCAGCAGCCAAGTTGCCGGGACAGGGCATGAAAAACTGTTTTTT,CASSQVAGTGHEKLFF
NA,NA,TRBV2,TRBJ2-6,TGTGCCAGCAGTCCTGGCGGACAGAGGTTCGACTCTGGGGCCAACGTCCTGACTTTC,CASSPGGQRFDSGANVLTF
NA,TRBD1,TRBV28,TRBJ2-7,TGTGCCAGCGACCGGGACAGCTCCTACGAGCAGTACTTC,CASDRDSSYEQYF
once,NA,TRBV28,TRBJ2-4,TGTGCCAGCAGCTGGACTAACATTCAGTACTTC,CASSWTNIQYF
NA,TRBD2,TRBV20-1,TRBJ2-7,TGCAGTGCTAGAGGACTAGCGGGAGATATCTACGAGCAGTACTTC,CSARGLAGDIYEQYF
NA,NA,TRBV11-2,TRBJ1-6,TGTGCCAGCAGCTTTTACAGGGTCGAATCACCCCTCCACTTT,CASSFYRVESPLHF
NA,NA,TRBV25-1,TRBJ2-3,TGTGCCAGCAGTGAATTCAGGCAGGAGGACTTCACAGATACGCAGTATTTT,CASSEFRQEDFTDTQYF
NA,NA,TRBV15,TRBJ2-1,TGTGCCACCAGCAGAGAAGACAGGCTCTACAATGAGCAGTTCTTC,CATSREDRLYNEQFF
NA,TRBD1,TRBV27,TRBJ1-6,TGTGCCAGCAGGGGACAGGGGGATTCACCCCTCCACTTT,CASRGQGDSPLHF
NA,NA,TRBV19,TRBJ2-3,TGTGCCAGTAACCCTGGGGGTCCCGCTAGCACAGATACGCAGTATTTT,CASNPGGPASTDTQYF
NA,TRBD1,TRBV28,TRBJ1-1,TGTGCCAGCAGTTTACACAGGGGAGGCACTGAAGCTTTCTTT,CASSLHRGGTEAFF
NA,TRBD2,TRBV7-9,TRBJ2-7,TGTGCCAGCAGCATCAACCAACCTAGCGGGCAGTACTTC,CASSINQPSGQYF
NA,TRBD2,TRBV9,TRBJ2-3,TGTGCCAGCAGCCAGATCCCCCTAGCGGGGGGGCGACGCACAGATACGCAGTATTTT,CASSQIPLAGGRRTDTQYF
NA,NA,TRBV4-1,TRBJ1-5,TGCGCCAGCAGCCAAGTAGTGTCTGTCAATCAGCCCCAGCATTTT,CASSQVVSVNQPQHF
NA,NA,TRBV5-4,TRBJ2-7,TGTGCCAGCACCCCAGGCGAGGTTTCCTACGAGCAGTACTTC,CASTPGEVSYEQYF
NA,NA,TRBV12-3/TRBV12-4,TRBJ2-7,TGTGCCAGCAGTTTGGGGCTAGCGACCTACGAGCAGTACTTC,CASSLGLATYEQYF
NA,TRBD1,TRBV11-1,TRBJ2-7,TGTGCCAGCAGCTTGAGCCTGACGACAGGGGAGTTCTACGAGCAGTACTTC,CASSLSLTTGEFYEQYF
NA,TRBD1,TRBV28,TRBJ2-7,TGTGCCAGCAGGACAGGGGCCACTCTTTCACCCTGGTACGAGCAGTACTTC,CASRTGATLSPWYEQYF
NA,TRBD1,TRBV10-3,TRBJ2-7,TGTGCCATCAGTGGGACAGGGGACGAGCAGTACTTC,CAISGTGDEQYF
NA,TRBD1,TRBV20-1,TRBJ1-2,TGCAGTGCTAGAGTTTCCGCGGGACAGGGGGCGGATGGCTACACCTTC,CSARVSAGQGADGYTF
once,NA,TRBV10-3,TRBJ2-1,TGTGCCATCGGGGGGACGGGGGGCCTTCACCTCTCCTACAATGAGCAGTTCTTC,CAIGGTGGLHLSYNEQFF
NA,NA,TRBV30,TRBJ1-2,TGTGCCTGGAGTGTACAACACTATGGCTACACCTTC,CAWSVQHYGYTF